This TCR beta chain was identified in a study of T cell repertoires in cytomegalovirus infection. Study-wide background: Carrying CMV and the relevant HLA type showed in public TCR beta signatures. Study conclusions and caveats: HLA-C-restricted, CMV-specific TCR beta clonotypes were dominant ex vivo.

The CDR3 runs 13 residues. The germline V and J ends were trimmed by 5 bases and 5 bases, with 10 bases remaining between them. Germline assignment: CDR1 SGHVS and CDR2 FQNEAQ. TCRdb called the reads again in MiXCR, with one record for every CDR3 protein. The sample consists of approximately 910,000 distinct CDR3 sequences, around 30% of them appearing once. In this sample, this clonotype turned up many times. Its antigen is as yet unknown. Sequencing was performed on cultured CD8+ T cells from PBMCs, taken from culture after CMV antigen stimulation. This TCR derives from a human donor in good health (CMV status not recorded). Some clones in this sample may be carry-over from other donors' samples. The rearrangement joins TRBV7-8 to TRBJ1-5; no clear D. The chain's CDR3 is CASSLSWDQPQHF. CDR3 bases: TGTGCCAGCAGCCTATCGTGGGATCAGCCCCAGCATTTT.